The source of this T cell receptor (beta chain) is a study of T-cell reconstitution after alpha-beta-depleted transplantation in children. Study observations and caveats: Some patients showed high day-60 TCRbeta diversity, which derived from surviving recipient T cells and thymic progenitors. Alpha-beta T cells present about two months after transplant were reported to originate from several hundred expanded graft clones. By one year post-transplant, T-cell counts and diversity largely arose from T cells that were newly produced.

Germline CDR1 and CDR2: DFQATT and SNEGSKA (reference sequence). With 4 bases clipped from V and 6 bases from J, the junction kept 5 bases outside the gene matches. The CDR3 loop spans 13 amino acids. This clonotype was counted between two and nine times. Its specificity is unknown. A TCRbeta library incorporating unique molecular identifiers was prepared. TCRdb processed the PCR reads anew with MiXCR; each CDR3 protein has one entry. The table lists fewer than 750,000 distinct CDR3 sequences, roughly 23% of them singletons. This TCR derives from a boy in the first two years of life who had a stem cell transplant for acute myeloid leukemia, so the T cells may come from the graft donor. V is TRBV20-1 and J is TRBJ2-3; the match to TRBD1 covers 9 bases. The sample consisted of PBMCs, mostly from graft donor cells, taken 360 days after TCRalphabeta/CD19-depleted stem cell transplant. The CDR3 here is CSATIGQGDTQYF. CDR3 nucleotides: TGCAGTGCTACAATAGGACAGGGGGATACGCAGTATTTT.